One sample yielded the 27 T cell receptor beta chains listed below, sequenced in a study of a mutant IDH1 vaccine in newly diagnosed glioma. Documented time point: baseline, week 1 (first vaccination visit). Treatment of the sample: pre-vaccination baseline after standard-of-care therapy. Sequencing used immunoSEQ multiplex PCR; TCRdb keeps in-frame clones, though not all of them. Of 85,000 to 100,000 clones listed, 80% to 90% are singletons. Sample: PBMCs, taken from a glioma patient treated with radiotherapy, temozolomide or both. The receptors were gathered from a woman aged 45-59 years with glioma.

V is TRBV9 and J is TRBJ1-2; TRBD1 is a possible D gene (5 bases). The CDR3 has 15 amino acids. CDR1 SGDLS and CDR2 YYNGEE come from the germline V gene. V dropped 0 bases and J dropped 3 bases, with 12 bases sitting between them. The CDR3 coding sequence is TGTGCCAGCAGCGTAGAGCCGGGGGTGGACTATGGCTACACCTTC. Its translation: CASSVEPGVDYGYTF.

The CDR3 DNA reads as TGTGCCAGCAGCTTAGCGGCGGACAGGGGGAGTGTCACTGAAGCTTTCTTT. Its protein is CASSLAADRGSVTEAFF. V usage is TRBV7-8 and J usage is TRBJ1-1, with TRBD1 identical over 10 bases. The V segment lost 0 bases and the J segment 4 bases; nucleotides outside the gene matches: 8. CDR1 is SGHVS, CDR2 FQNEAQ, per germline. This CDR3 is 17 amino acids long.

V is TRBV5-4 and J is TRBJ2-7; TRBD1 matches 9 bases. This CDR3 comprises 14 residues. The J segment lost 3 bases and the V segment lost 4 bases, leaving 5 bases of the junction unmatched. Germline CDR1 and CDR2: SGHNT and YYREEE (reference sequence). The CDR3 reads CASSLQGADYEQYF. The CDR3 DNA reads as TGTGCCAGCAGCCTACAGGGGGCGGACTACGAGCAGTACTTC.

The chain carries TRBV13 and TRBJ2-7; D is ambiguous. V lost 0 bases to trimming and J lost 7 bases, with 10 bases between them. The germline CDR1 and CDR2 sequences are PRHDT and FYEKMQ (reference sequence). The CDR3 runs to 13 residues. The CDR3 region has the DNA TGTGCCAGCAGCTTAGGACTACGGAATGAGCAGTACTTC. Translating it yields CASSLGLRNEQYF.

This chain joins TRBV7-2 and TRBJ1-1; no clear D gene. The length of the CDR3 is 14 residues. The germline gives CDR1 SGHTA, CDR2 FQGNSA. V was clipped by 5 bases and J by 1 base, with 11 bases between them. For the CDR3, the DNA is TGTGCCAGCAGCCGATCGCGAGCGAACACTGAAGCTTTCTTT. Translating gives CASSRSRANTEAFF.

The chain employs TRBV27 and TRBJ2-7; tentative D call: TRBD2 (7 bases). This CDR3 is 17 amino acids long. The germline gives CDR1 MNHEY, CDR2 SMNVEV (reference sequence). The V and J ends lost 5 bases and 0 bases respectively, with 20 bases between them. CDR3 nucleotide sequence: TGTGCCAGCAGTCCCAAGGGGGGGGGCCATAGCTCCTACGAGCAGTACTTC. Translated, it gives CASSPKGGGHSSYEQYF.

This clone was detected only once. The rearrangement joins TRBV7-9 to TRBJ1-5; tentative D call: TRBD1 (6 bases). The CDR3 spans 14 residues. Looked up from germline, CDR1 is SEHNR and CDR2 is FQNEAQ (reference sequence). The V end was cut by 1 base, the J end by 6 bases, with 10 bases between. CDR3 loop: CASSLGRGIQPQHF. The CDR3 nucleotides are TGTGCCAGCAGCTTAGGCAGGGGAATTCAGCCCCAGCATTTT.

V gene TRBV6-1 combines with J gene TRBJ2-5, with D possibly being TRBD1 (5 bases). Trimming pared 7 bases from V and 0 bases from J, leaving 9 bases between. Per germline, CDR1 MNHNS and CDR2 SASEGT. The CDR3 sequence is 13 residues long. The CDR3 DNA follows: TGTGCCAGCATCCGGACAAACCAAGAGACCCAGTACTTC. Translating gives CASIRTNQETQYF.

The CDR3: CASSFTGVSYEQYF. The CDR3 bases are TGTGCCAGCAGCTTTACAGGGGTCTCCTACGAGCAGTACTTC. This rearrangement joins TRBV7-9 to TRBJ2-7; TRBD1 aligns across 7 bases. V shed 3 bases, J shed 0 bases, and the junction held 2 bases outside the gene matches. The CDR3 has 14 residues. Germline CDR1 is SEHNR and CDR2 is FQNEAQ (reference sequence).

The rearrangement uses TRBV19 and TRBJ2-2; 9 bases are shared with TRBD1. The germline CDR1 and CDR2 sequences are LNHDA and SQIVND (reference sequence). The CDR3 spans 16 residues. V dropped 4 bases and J dropped 3; count of bases not matched to a gene: 6. The CDR3 region is CASSTGTGTYTGELFF. CDR3 coding DNA: TGTGCCAGTAGTACTGGGACAGGGACCTACACCGGGGAGCTGTTTTTT.

The chain couples TRBV29-1 to TRBJ1-6, with 9 bases identical to TRBD1. Germline V gene sequence: CDR1 SQVTM, CDR2 ANQGSEA. This CDR3 contains 17 residues. Losses at the gene ends were 6 bases for V and 4 bases for J; bases not matched to a gene: 13. CDR3 amino acids: CSVFVRDRDFYNSPLHF. DNA of the CDR3: TGCAGCGTGTTTGTTAGGGACAGGGATTTTTATAATTCACCCCTCCACTTT.

The rearrangement joins TRBV25-1 to TRBJ2-3; 10 bases are shared with TRBD2. Losses at the gene ends were 3 bases for V and 1 base for J; bases not matched to a gene: 7. The CDR3 runs 17 residues. In germline, CDR1 is MGHDK, CDR2 SYGVNS. DNA for the CDR3: TGTGCCAGCAGTGACCCACTACTAGCGGGACGCACAGATACGCAGTATTTT. Protein: CASSDPLLAGRTDTQYF.

V usage is TRBV18 and J usage is TRBJ1-5; D is unresolved. Germline values: CDR1 KGHSH, CDR2 LQKENI. This CDR3 is 16 amino acids long. V lost 2 bases, J lost 0 bases, and 11 bases lay in between. CDR3 sequence reads: CASSPMGGNSNQPQHF. The CDR3 region has the DNA TGTGCCAGCTCACCAATGGGTGGGAATAGCAATCAGCCCCAGCATTTT.

This clone was seen more than once but under ten times. The chain combines TRBV9 with TRBJ1-1; D is ambiguous. The CDR3 runs 12 residues. CDR1 is SGDLS, CDR2 YYNGEE, per germline. Trimming stripped 2 bases from V and 7 bases from J, with 9 bases between. The CDR3 here is CASSVRPGEAFF. DNA of the CDR3: TGTGCCAGCAGCGTGCGGCCCGGTGAAGCTTTCTTT.

In its sample, this clone was seen a few times. The rearrangement uses TRBV29-1 and TRBJ2-7; possibly TRBD2 for D (5 bases). V was pared by 4 bases and J by 6 bases, with 10 bases between. Germline CDR1 and CDR2: SQVTM and ANQGSEA. This CDR3 has 11 amino acids. CDR3 region: CSVVGEAEQYF. The CDR3 DNA reads TGCAGCGTTGTGGGAGAGGCCGAGCAGTACTTC.

The genes are TRBV18 and TRBJ1-1; D unresolved. Germline CDR1 KGHSH, CDR2 LQKENI. CDR3 size: 13 residues. V was trimmed by 0 bases and J by 5 bases, leaving 7 bases between them. CDR3: CASSPPGWTEAFF. CDR3 coding DNA: TGTGCCAGCTCACCACCAGGGTGGACTGAAGCTTTCTTT.

This rearrangement joins TRBV27 to TRBJ2-3, with unresolved D. Looked up from germline, CDR1 is MNHEY and CDR2 is SMNVEV (reference sequence). This CDR3 contains 13 residues. Trimming left V 3 bases short and J 6 bases short, with 10 bases between. The CDR3 sequence: CASSFGATDTQYF. Written as DNA, the CDR3 is TGTGCCAGCAGTTTCGGAGCGACGGATACGCAGTATTTT.

V is TRBV9 and J is TRBJ1-3; maybe TRBD1 (6 bases). Trimming stripped 4 bases from V and 1 base from J, with 24 bases between. In germline, CDR1 is SGDLS, CDR2 YYNGEE. CDR3 length: 19 residues. The CDR3: CASSMSGGSGDISGNTIYF. The DNA for the CDR3 is TGTGCCAGCAGCATGAGCGGGGGTTCAGGGGACATATCTGGAAACACCATATATTTT.

This clone appeared a few times. The chain is built from TRBV30 and TRBJ1-1; 9 positions agree with TRBD1. The germline gives CDR1 GTSNPN, CDR2 SVGIG (reference sequence). J was trimmed by 2 bases and V by 4 bases; bases with no gene match: 8. The CDR3 runs to 15 residues. The CDR3 nucleotides are TGTGCCTGGATACTAAACAGGGGGCGAAACACTGAAGCTTTCTTT. Protein: CAWILNRGRNTEAFF. Combining the CDR3 with reference TRBV30 and TRBJ1-1 gives the whole variable domain SQTIHQWPATLVQPVGSPLSLECTVEGTSNPNLYWYRQAAGRGLQLLFYSVGIGQISSEVPQNLSASRPQDRQFILSSKKLLLSDSGFYLCAWILNRGRNTEAFFGQGTRLTVV.

V and J are TRBV29-1 and TRBJ2-3; TRBD2 is a possible D gene (6 bases). The CDR3 has 17 residues. CDR1 is SQVTM and CDR2 is ANQGSEA in the germline V gene. Trimming removed 5 bases at V and 3 bases at J, with 24 bases between. This CDR3 reads CSVPWASEEGSTDTQYF. The CDR3, as DNA: TGCAGCGTTCCTTGGGCTAGCGAGGAGGGTTCAACAGATACGCAGTATTTT.

This sequence joins TRBV19 and TRBJ1-5; D may be TRBD1 (6 bases). The germline CDR1 and CDR2 sequences are LNHDA and SQIVND (reference sequence). The V gene lost 8 bases and the J gene lost 3 bases, with 11 bases spanning the gap. The CDR3 is 13 residues long. The CDR3 is CASGQLDNQPQHF. The CDR3 DNA reads as TGTGCCAGTGGACAGCTAGACAATCAGCCCCAGCATTTT.

This sequence joins TRBV15 and TRBJ2-4; TRBD1 might be the D (6 bases). This CDR3 spans 14 amino acids. V lost 1 base to trimming and J lost 8 bases, with 12 bases between them. The V gene's germline CDR1 is LNHNV and CDR2 YYDKDF (reference sequence). DNA for the CDR3: TGTGCCACCAGCAGAGCAGCAGGGGTGGACATTCAGTACTTC. This codes for CATSRAAGVDIQYF.

The V and J genes are TRBV30 and TRBJ1-6; D gene uncertain. Deletions cut 1 base from V and 10 bases from J, with 11 bases between. The germline V gene has CDR1 GTSNPN and CDR2 SVGIG (reference sequence). The CDR3 covers 13 residues. CDR3 loop: CAWSGQESSPLHF. Here the CDR3 DNA reads TGTGCCTGGAGTGGCCAGGAAAGCTCACCCCTCCACTTT.

The chain couples TRBV7-9 to TRBJ2-3; weak D call: TRBD1 (5 bases). Trimming removed 5 bases at V and 0 bases at J, with 12 bases between. The CDR3 has 15 residues. Per the germline V gene, CDR1 is SEHNR and CDR2 is FQNEAQ (reference sequence). CDR3 region: CASSNDSPSTDTQYF. DNA for the CDR3: TGTGCCAGCAGCAACGACAGCCCTAGCACAGATACGCAGTATTTT.

This sequence joins TRBV5-1 and TRBJ2-2; tentative D call: TRBD1 (6 bases). Germline lookup yields CDR1 SGHRS and CDR2 YFSETQ. This CDR3 has 14 amino acids. V lost 4 bases to trimming and J lost 7 bases, with 14 bases between them. The CDR3 DNA sequence: TGCGCCAGCAGCGCAGTACAGGGTAACGGGGAGCTGTTTTTT. Amino acid sequence: CASSAVQGNGELFF.

The chain couples TRBV9 to TRBJ1-2; D may be TRBD1 (6 bases). The germline V gene encodes CDR1 SGDLS and CDR2 YYNGEE. The CDR3 has 15 amino acids. Trimming pared 3 bases from V and 0 bases from J, leaving 12 bases between. CDR3 in DNA: TGTGCCAGCAGCGCCAGCGGGACATCTAACTATGGCTACACCTTC. Its translation is CASSASGTSNYGYTF.

The chain couples TRBV15 to TRBJ2-7; possibly TRBD1 for D (7 bases). The V gene's germline CDR1 is LNHNV and CDR2 YYDKDF (reference sequence). V gave up 5 bases and J gave up 0 bases, with 11 bases separating them. This CDR3 is built from 14 residues. The CDR3 DNA is TGTGCCACCAGCTCAGGGGGGAGCTCCTACGAGCAGTACTTC. It is translated as CATSSGGSSYEQYF. Full variable domain (rest looked up from reference TRBV15 and TRBJ2-7): DAMVIQNPRYQVTQFGKPVTLSCSQTLNHNVMYWYQQKSSQAPKLLFHYYDKDFNNEADTPDNFQSRRPNTSFCFLDIRSPGLGDTAMYLCATSSGGSSYEQYFGPGTRLTVT.